Each of the 31 T cell receptor beta chains below was sequenced from the same sample in a study of Ad26.COV2.S vaccination and SARS-CoV-2 variants. Treatment meaning: some 20 received Ad26.COV2.S at low or high dose, single or two shots; about 5 received placebo; per-sample allocation not given. Collection of samples fell on day 63 after the first vaccine or placebo injection. Clones were read by immunoSEQ multiplex PCR, and TCRdb kept only the in-frame ones, dropping some. This sample yields hundreds of thousands of clones, of which roughly 87% are seen a single time; about 3% belongs to the top ten. The sample consisted of peripheral blood, taken in a trial of Ad26.COV2.S vaccine versus placebo. The receptors stem from a person between 18 and 65 years old who received the Ad26.COV2.S COVID-19 vaccine or a placebo.

The chain combines TRBV21-1 with TRBJ1-2. TRBV21-1 is a listed pseudogene. The CDR3 runs to 17 residues. The CDR3 is CASSKNGERGIDYGYTF. The CDR3 DNA is TGTGCCAGCAGCAAAAATGGGGAGCGGGGCATCGACTATGGCTACACCTTC.

There are a few counts of this clone. CDR3 residues: CASSPGSGRGETQYF. In nucleotides, the CDR3 is TGTGCCAGCTCACCTGGTAGTGGGAGAGGAGAGACCCAGTACTTC. This sequence joins TRBV18 and TRBJ2-5; a weak D match, TRBD2 (5 bases). The CDR3 loop spans 15 amino acids. V dropped 3 bases and J dropped 4 bases, with 15 bases sitting between them. Germline V lookup: CDR1 KGHSH, CDR2 LQKENI.

This CDR3 is CASSPRTGFYGYTF. The CDR3 DNA follows: TGTGCCAGCAGCCCCCGGACAGGGTTCTATGGCTACACCTTC. The rearrangement links TRBV5-8 to TRBJ1-2; 8 bases map to TRBD1. J gave up 4 bases and V 4 bases, and 6 bases lay outside the gene matches. CDR3 size: 14 residues. Germline CDR1 reads SGHTS; CDR2 reads YDEGEE. The variable domain in full, completed from reference TRBV5-8 and TRBJ1-2, reads EAGVTQSPTHLIKTRGQQATLRCSPISGHTSVYWYQQALGLGLQFLLWYDEGEERNRGNFPPRFSGRQFPNYSSELNVNALELEDSALYLCASSPRTGFYGYTFGSGTRLTVV.

The chain has TRBV6-5 and TRBJ2-7; tentatively, D is TRBD2 (6 bases). V was cut by 2 bases and J by 2 bases, with 13 bases left in between. The CDR3 is made up of 15 amino acids. CDR1 MNHEY and CDR2 SVGAGI come from the germline V gene. The CDR3 DNA reads as TGTGCCAGCAGTTACCTGGGACTTGATACCTACGAGCAGTACTTC. Translating it yields CASSYLGLDTYEQYF.

This chain links TRBV3-1 (or the pseudogene TRBV3-2) with TRBJ2-1, with D hard to call. The CDR3 length is 15 residues. The germline gives CDR1 LGHDT, CDR2 YNNKEL (reference sequence). Trimming removed 4 bases at V and 0 bases at J, with 10 bases between. In nucleotides, the CDR3 is TGTGCCAGCAGCCTTGCAACCTACTCCTACAATGAGCAGTTCTTC. Protein product: CASSLATYSYNEQFF.

The chain links TRBV13 to TRBJ2-3; the match to TRBD2 covers 8 bases. Trimming cost V 4 bases and J 2 bases; bases outside gene matches: 11. The CDR3 has 17 amino acids. Germline-derived CDR1 and CDR2 are PRHDT and FYEKMQ (reference sequence). The CDR3 loop reads CASSSTERGPTTDTQYF. The DNA for the CDR3 is TGTGCCAGCAGCTCAACCGAGCGGGGGCCCACCACAGATACGCAGTATTTT.

This chain uses TRBV5-1 with TRBJ2-7; D call uncertain. CDR1 is SGHRS, CDR2 YFSETQ, per germline. V lost 7 bases to trimming and J lost 9 bases, with 20 bases between them. This CDR3 is built from 13 residues. The DNA for the CDR3 is TGCGCCAGCTCCAATGGACCTACCTTGGGGCAGTACTTC. This gives the protein CASSNGPTLGQYF.

The chain uses TRBV7-6 and TRBJ2-5; 8 bases align to TRBD2. Germline loops: CDR1 SGHVS, CDR2 FNYEAQ. The CDR3 loop spans 15 amino acids. V lost 5 bases, J lost 2 bases, and 7 bases stayed unmatched. The CDR3 loop reads CASSTSGGAQETQYF. The CDR3 DNA is TGTGCCAGCAGCACCAGCGGGGGAGCGCAAGAGACCCAGTACTTC.

The J gene is TRBJ1-1, the V gene TRBV29-1; 8 nucleotides line up with TRBD1. Germline loops: CDR1 SQVTM, CDR2 ANQGSEA. CDR3 length: 11 amino acids. Unmatched junction bases numbered 6, after V lost 7 bases and J lost 8 bases. As DNA, the CDR3 is TGCAGCGCTCGACAGGGGTCAGAAGCTTTCTTT. This codes for CSARQGSEAFF.

This chain joins TRBV9 and TRBJ1-1, with TRBD1 as a possible D gene (5 bases). Germline CDR1 is SGDLS and CDR2 is YYNGEE. The CDR3 loop spans 15 amino acids. Trimming left V 0 bases short and J 5 bases short, with 14 bases between. The CDR3: CASSVVIQGGTEAFF. As DNA, the CDR3 is TGTGCCAGCAGCGTAGTGATCCAGGGTGGTACTGAAGCTTTCTTT.

The chain has TRBV19 and TRBJ1-2; 8 bases match TRBD1. Germline values: CDR1 LNHDA, CDR2 SQIVND (reference sequence). CDR3 size: 14 residues. Germline trimming cut 4 bases from V and 4 bases from J; bases unmatched to any gene: 5. The CDR3 spells CASSTRGQGYGYTF. The CDR3, as DNA: TGTGCCAGTAGTACCAGGGGGCAAGGCTATGGCTACACCTTC.

The chain recombines TRBV6-6 with TRBJ1-1; D is unresolved. The CDR3 covers 13 residues. V lost 7 bases and J 3 bases, leaving 12 bases between the germline ends. Germline values: CDR1 MNHNY, CDR2 SVGAGI (reference sequence). CDR3 region: CASTVVRDTEAFF. Written as DNA, the CDR3 is TGTGCCAGCACCGTCGTGCGGGACACTGAAGCTTTCTTT.

The chain is built from TRBV6-2 or TRBV6-3 and TRBJ2-7, with a weak D call TRBD1 (5 bases). The CDR3 is 12 residues long. Trimming removed 4 bases from V and 4 bases from J, with 8 bases in between. The germline CDR1 and CDR2 sequences are MNHEY and SVGEGT. CDR3 bases: TGTGCCAGCAGTTCGACAGTTTACGAGCAGTACTTC. Protein product: CASSSTVYEQYF.

The V and J genes are TRBV10-3 and TRBJ2-1; tentatively, D is TRBD2 (6 bases). V lost 2 bases, J lost 1 base, and 12 bases lay in between. CDR1 is ENHRY and CDR2 is SYGVKD in the germline V gene. CDR3 length: 16 amino acids. CDR3 residues: CAISEVRERSYNEQFF. The CDR3 DNA sequence: TGTGCCATCAGTGAGGTCCGGGAGCGGTCCTACAATGAGCAGTTCTTC.

V gene TRBV30 combines with J gene TRBJ2-1, with D tentatively TRBD1 or TRBD2 (6 bases each). This CDR3 is 13 amino acids long. The V gene's germline CDR1 is GTSNPN and CDR2 SVGIG (reference sequence). V lost 0 bases and J lost 9, with 12 bases in between. The CDR3 reads CAWSVMGGGEQFF. In nucleotides, the CDR3 is TGTGCCTGGAGTGTTATGGGGGGCGGTGAGCAGTTCTTC. The complete variable domain, with remaining parts taken from reference TRBV30 and TRBJ2-1, reads SQTIHQWPATLVQPVGSPLSLECTVEGTSNPNLYWYRQAAGRGLQLLFYSVGIGQISSEVPQNLSASRPQDRQFILSSKKLLLSDSGFYLCAWSVMGGGEQFFGPGTRLTVL.

The chain recombines TRBV5-1 with TRBJ1-3; 7 nucleotides agree with TRBD1. The CDR3 loop spans 15 amino acids. J lost 0 bases, V lost 4 bases, and 4 bases had no gene match. Per the germline V gene, CDR1 is SGHRS and CDR2 is YFSETQ. The CDR3 DNA follows: TGCGCCAGCAGCCACGGGACAGTCTCTGGAAACACCATATATTTT. It specifies CASSHGTVSGNTIYF.

The V gene is TRBV3-1 (or the pseudogene TRBV3-2), the J gene TRBJ1-6; the match to TRBD1 covers 8 bases. CDR3 size: 15 residues. Germline trimming cut 2 bases from V and 7 bases from J; bases unmatched to any gene: 4. Germline CDR1 reads LGHDT; CDR2 reads YNNKEL (reference sequence). The CDR3 loop reads CASSQRTGYNSPLHF. For the CDR3, the DNA is TGTGCCAGCAGCCAAAGGACAGGGTACAATTCACCCCTCCACTTT.

The V gene is TRBV7-2, the J gene TRBJ1-1; 7 nucleotides line up with TRBD1. Looked up from germline, CDR1 is SGHTA and CDR2 is FQGNSA. CDR3 length equals 15 residues. V trimming: 5 bases; J trimming: 4 bases; junction bases outside the gene matches: 10. In DNA, the CDR3 is TGTGCCAGCAGCCCGACAGGGAATTGGGGCACTGAAGCTTTCTTT. Protein product: CASSPTGNWGTEAFF.

The V call is TRBV25-1, the J call TRBJ2-7; D not resolved. This CDR3 is built from 12 residues. V was trimmed by 2 bases and J by 6 bases, leaving 8 bases between them. The germline V gene has CDR1 MGHDK and CDR2 SYGVNS. The CDR3 region is CASSELGFEQYF. The CDR3 nucleotides are TGTGCCAGCAGTGAACTGGGATTCGAGCAGTACTTC.

The chain couples TRBV12-5 to TRBJ2-3; D might be TRBD2 (6 bases). Trimming stripped 0 bases from V and 6 bases from J, with 16 bases between. CDR1 LGHNT and CDR2 FRNRAP come from the germline V gene. This CDR3 is 16 amino acids long. The CDR3 DNA sequence: TGTGCTAGTGGTTTGGTACTCTCTAGCGTGCCGGATACGCAGTATTTT. Its translation: CASGLVLSSVPDTQYF. Full variable domain (outside the CDR3, taken from reference TRBV12-5 and TRBJ2-3): DARVTQTPRHKVTEMGQEVTMRCQPILGHNTVFWYRQTMMQGLELLAYFRNRAPLDDSGMPKDRFSAEMPDATLATLKIQPSEPRDSAVYFCASGLVLSSVPDTQYFGPGTRLTVL.

The chain joins TRBV3-1 (or the pseudogene TRBV3-2) to TRBJ2-2; no clear D gene. The length of the CDR3 is 13 residues. Per germline, CDR1 LGHDT and CDR2 YNNKEL (reference sequence). V was clipped by 1 base and J by 4 bases, with 4 bases between them. CDR3 in DNA: TGTGCCAGCAGCCAAGGTCGCACCGGGGAGCTGTTTTTT. It codes for CASSQGRTGELFF.

The chain carries TRBV2 and TRBJ1-3; D is uncertain. V was pared by 4 bases and J by 2 bases, with 12 bases between. In germline, CDR1 is SNHLY, CDR2 FYNNEI. This CDR3 comprises 15 residues. DNA of the CDR3: TGTGCCAGCAGTGCCTGGATGGGGACTGGAAACACCATATATTTT. Residues: CASSAWMGTGNTIYF. Together with reference TRBV2 and TRBJ1-3, the CDR3 gives the full variable domain: EPEVTQTPSHQVTQMGQEVILRCVPISNHLYFYWYRQILGQKVEFLVSFYNNEISEKSEIFDDQFSVERPDGSNFTLKIRSTKLEDSAMYFCASSAWMGTGNTIYFGEGSWLTVV.

This clone was recorded once. The chain has TRBV3-1 (or the pseudogene TRBV3-2) and TRBJ1-1; D ambiguous. CDR1 is LGHDT and CDR2 is YNNKEL in the germline V gene (reference sequence). V lost 1 base and J lost 5, with 8 bases in between. The CDR3 has 13 amino acids. CDR3 coding DNA: TGTGCCAGCAGCCAAGCTCGGGAGACTGAAGCTTTCTTT. Its translation: CASSQARETEAFF.

In this sample, this clone turned up once. The chain recombines TRBV18 with TRBJ2-1, with 9 bases lining up with TRBD2. Germline-derived CDR1 and CDR2 are KGHSH and LQKENI. This CDR3 has 16 amino acids. Trimming took 3 bases from V and 7 from J; bases not matched to a gene: 10. DNA of the CDR3: TGTGCCAGCTCACCCCGGGGCGGGGGGGCACGAAATGAGCAGTTCTTC. Its translation is CASSPRGGGARNEQFF.

The gene calls are TRBV18 and TRBJ2-2, with D perhaps matching TRBD2 (6 bases). Germline CDR1 reads KGHSH; CDR2 reads LQKENI. The CDR3 runs to 16 residues. The V end lost 3 bases, the J end lost 2 bases, and 13 bases lay between the germline ends. Written as DNA, the CDR3 is TGTGCCAGCTCACCGGTAGCGGTAACAAACACCGGGGAGCTGTTTTTT. This encodes CASSPVAVTNTGELFF.

A word on this clone: This sample also contains other DNA sequences that code for the same CDR3. This chain connects TRBV7-9 to TRBJ2-3; the D gene is possibly TRBD1 (7 bases). CDR1 is SEHNR, CDR2 FQNEAQ, per germline (reference sequence). V was shortened by 4 bases and J by 0 bases, with 11 bases between the two germline ends. This CDR3 is 15 amino acids long. The CDR3 reads CASSSGGRSTDTQYF. The CDR3 DNA sequence: TGTGCCAGCAGCTCAGGGGGGAGGAGCACAGATACGCAGTATTTT.

J is TRBJ1-2 and V is TRBV4-1; D perhaps matches TRBD1 (5 bases). The CDR3 covers 16 residues. The ends were cut back, 4 bases at V and 4 bases at J, with 19 bases in the middle. Germline loops: CDR1 MGHRA, CDR2 YSYEKL. For the CDR3, the DNA is TGCGCCAGCAGCCCAGCGGGTGGCAGGGTGGGCTATGGCTACACCTTC. Its translation: CASSPAGGRVGYGYTF.

This chain links TRBV19 with TRBJ2-2, with TRBD1 identical over 7 bases. The CDR3 loop spans 17 amino acids. Per germline, CDR1 LNHDA and CDR2 SQIVND (reference sequence). J was trimmed by 4 bases and V by 0 bases; bases with no gene match: 8. Here the CDR3 reads CASSIDLRQGGTGELFF. The CDR3, as DNA: TGTGCCAGTAGTATAGATCTGAGACAGGGTGGCACCGGGGAGCTGTTTTTT.

The chain has TRBV3-1 (or the pseudogene TRBV3-2) and TRBJ1-2, with a possible D match to TRBD1 (5 bases). CDR3 length: 12 amino acids. CDR1 is LGHDT, CDR2 YNNKEL, per germline (reference sequence). Trimming took off 7 bases at V and 2 bases at J, with 8 bases between the two ends. This chain's CDR3 is CASTRDNYGYTF. CDR3 coding DNA: TGTGCCAGCACCCGGGACAACTATGGCTACACCTTC.

The gene calls are TRBV30 and TRBJ2-5, with 7 bases that match TRBD1. This CDR3 comprises 14 residues. Per the germline V gene, CDR1 is GTSNPN and CDR2 is SVGIG (reference sequence). V lost 4 bases to trimming and J lost 4 bases; unmatched junction nucleotides: 9. The CDR3 DNA sequence: TGTGCCTGGACCCCCAACAGGGGTCGAGAGACCCAGTACTTC. Its translation: CAWTPNRGRETQYF.

The CDR3 is CASSLSGGGEETQYF. The CDR3 DNA follows: TGCGCCAGCAGCTTGTCGGGAGGGGGCGAAGAGACCCAGTACTTC. The V and J genes are TRBV5-1 and TRBJ2-5; D is possibly TRBD2 (8 bases). Germline V CDR1 and CDR2: SGHRS, YFSETQ. The germline V and J ends were trimmed by 1 base and 3 bases, with 13 bases remaining between them. The CDR3 has 15 amino acids.